The 12 T cell receptor beta chains listed next were all sequenced from one sample in a study of T cell changes during pregnancy in multiple sclerosis. This table comes from immunoSEQ multiplex PCR, and its TCRdb copy is limited to in-frame clones, with some not included. The sample holds almost 65,000 clones, around 92% seen once. The sample in question was peripheral blood, obtained in the first trimester of pregnancy. The receptors were gathered from a female donor with multiple sclerosis, enrolled in a pregnancy study.

This clone was counted once. The chain is built from TRBV19 and TRBJ2-3; a weak D match, TRBD1 (6 bases). The CDR3 has 14 residues. CDR1 and CDR2 from the germline V gene are LNHDA and SQIVND (reference sequence). V lost 1 base to trimming and J lost 1 base, with 6 bases between them. For the CDR3, the DNA is TGTGCCAGTAGTATAGGACAGGGCACAGATACGCAGTATTTT. Protein: CASSIGQGTDTQYF.

V gene TRBV29-1 combines with J gene TRBJ1-1; 9 bases align to TRBD1. The CDR3 is 13 residues long. The V gene end was trimmed by 3 bases and the J gene end by 4 bases; junction bases not matched to a gene: 3. Germline V gene data show CDR1 as SQVTM and CDR2 as ANQGSEA. CDR3 amino acids: CSVEGTGLTEAFF. DNA of the CDR3: TGCAGCGTTGAGGGGACAGGGCTCACTGAAGCTTTCTTT.

This chain links TRBV14 with TRBJ2-5, with D unresolved. The CDR3 runs to 15 residues. Germline V gene data show CDR1 as SGHDN and CDR2 as FVKESK. Trimming took 3 bases from V and 2 from J, leaving 13 bases between them. CDR3 sequence (DNA): TGTGCCAGCAGCCATCAAACAGATACTCAAGAGACCCAGTACTTC. The encoded protein is CASSHQTDTQETQYF. Looking up the rest from reference TRBV14 and TRBJ2-5 gives the full variable domain: EAGVTQFPSHSVIEKGQTVTLRCDPISGHDNLYWYRRVMGKEIKFLLHFVKESKQDESGMPNNRFLAERTGGTYSTLKVQPAELEDSGVYFCASSHQTDTQETQYFGPGTRLLVL.

The rearrangement uses TRBV5-1 and TRBJ2-5, with TRBD1 identical over 12 bases. Looked up from germline, CDR1 is SGHRS and CDR2 is YFSETQ. The CDR3 is made up of 16 amino acids. With 4 bases clipped from V and 1 base from J, the junction kept 5 bases outside the gene matches. The CDR3 loop reads CASSHGTGGFQETQYF. As DNA, the CDR3 is TGCGCCAGCAGCCACGGGACAGGGGGCTTCCAAGAGACCCAGTACTTC.

The chain joins TRBV9 to TRBJ1-4; TRBD1 matches at 11 bases. The CDR3 has 15 amino acids. Germline CDR1 is SGDLS and CDR2 is YYNGEE. Trimming removed 4 bases from V and 7 bases from J; junction bases left unmatched: 6. CDR3: CASSPRTGGSEKLFF. DNA for the CDR3: TGTGCCAGCAGCCCCCGGACAGGGGGCTCTGAAAAACTGTTTTTT.

CDR3 coding DNA: TGTGCCAGCAGCAGCGACAGGGTGCGTGAAAAACTGTTTTTT. It encodes CASSSDRVREKLFF. V is TRBV5-5 and J is TRBJ1-4, with TRBD1 matching 7 bases. Germline CDR1 reads SGHKS; CDR2 reads YYEKEE (reference sequence). The junction had 7 bases not matched to a gene; V was cut back by 4 bases and J by 7 bases. This CDR3 is built from 14 residues.

This clone appeared a single time. The chain links TRBV6-1 to TRBJ2-3; D remains ambiguous. CDR1 is MNHNS, CDR2 SASEGT, per germline. Trimming cost V 6 bases and J 0 bases, with 7 bases left between them. This CDR3 region has 13 residues. The CDR3 loop reads CASRLDSTDTQYF. The CDR3 region has the DNA TGTGCCAGCAGGCTAGACAGCACAGATACGCAGTATTTT.

V is TRBV4-2 and J is TRBJ2-7, with D unresolved. V was clipped by 0 bases and J by 5 bases, with 17 bases between them. The CDR3 consists of 16 residues. Per germline, CDR1 LGHNA and CDR2 YNFKEQ. The CDR3 coding sequence is TGTGCCAGCAGCCAAGAGAGATGGTCCTCCCCGAACGAGCAGTACTTC. This translates into CASSQERWSSPNEQYF.

This clone was recorded a few times. The V gene is TRBV7-9, the J gene TRBJ2-7, with 7 nucleotides matching TRBD2. Germline assignment: CDR1 SEHNR and CDR2 FQNEAQ (reference sequence). This CDR3 comprises 14 residues. V lost 6 bases, J lost 2 bases, and 7 bases stayed unmatched. CDR3 protein: CASSPGRGTYEQYF. The CDR3, as DNA: TGTGCCAGCAGTCCTGGGCGGGGGACCTACGAGCAGTACTTC.

This clone was detected once. This rearrangement joins TRBV9 to TRBJ2-7; 9 positions match TRBD1. The CDR3 is 14 amino acids. V lost 3 bases, J lost 13 bases, and 14 bases stayed unmatched. Germline V CDR1 and CDR2: SGDLS, YYNGEE. CDR3 sequence: CASSDRDRVQAFYF. DNA of the CDR3: TGTGCCAGCAGCGACCGGGACAGGGTTCAGGCGTTTTACTTC.

The chain uses TRBV5-4 and TRBJ2-1; the D is unclear. V was pared by 0 bases and J by 4 bases, with 11 bases between. The germline CDR1 and CDR2 sequences are SGHNT and YYREEE (reference sequence). The CDR3 totals 15 residues. The CDR3 DNA sequence: TGTGCCAGCAGCTTGGTGGCCCAGAATTACAATGAGCAGTTCTTC. This gives the protein CASSLVAQNYNEQFF.

This clone was seen just once. The chain has TRBV28 and TRBJ1-4, with D possibly TRBD1 on 5 matching bases. The germline V and J ends were trimmed by 6 bases and 8 bases, with 19 bases remaining between them. This CDR3 has 15 amino acids. CDR1 is MDHEN and CDR2 is SYDVKM in the germline V gene. The CDR3 sequence is CASREATAEREKLFF. The CDR3 nucleotides are TGTGCCAGCAGGGAAGCGACAGCCGAAAGGGAAAAACTGTTTTTT.